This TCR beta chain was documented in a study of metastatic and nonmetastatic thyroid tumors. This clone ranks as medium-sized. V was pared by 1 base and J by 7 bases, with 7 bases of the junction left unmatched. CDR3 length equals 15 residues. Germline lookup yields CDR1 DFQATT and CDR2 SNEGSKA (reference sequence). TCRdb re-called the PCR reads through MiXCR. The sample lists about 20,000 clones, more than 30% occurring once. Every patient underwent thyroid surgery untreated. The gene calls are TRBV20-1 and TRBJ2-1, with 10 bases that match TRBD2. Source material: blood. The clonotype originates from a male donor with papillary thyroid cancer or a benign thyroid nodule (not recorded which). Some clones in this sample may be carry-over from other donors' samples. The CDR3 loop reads CSARVSSGRANEQFF. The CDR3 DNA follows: TGCAGTGCTAGAGTTTCTAGCGGGAGAGCAAATGAGCAGTTCTTC.